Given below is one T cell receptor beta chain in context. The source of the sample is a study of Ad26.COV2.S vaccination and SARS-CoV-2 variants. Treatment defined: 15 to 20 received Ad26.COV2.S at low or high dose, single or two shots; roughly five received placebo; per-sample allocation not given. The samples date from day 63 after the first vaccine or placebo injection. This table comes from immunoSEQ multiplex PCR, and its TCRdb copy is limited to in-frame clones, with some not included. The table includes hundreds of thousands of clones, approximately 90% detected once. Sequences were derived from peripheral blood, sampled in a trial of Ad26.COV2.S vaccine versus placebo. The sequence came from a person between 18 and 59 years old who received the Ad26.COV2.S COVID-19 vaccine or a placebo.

In DNA, the CDR3 is TGTGCCAGCAGCAAAAGAACGCGACCACCCTACGAGCAGTACTTC. This encodes CASSKRTRPPYEQYF. The chain has TRBV21-1 and TRBJ2-7. TRBV21-1 is a recognized pseudogene. The CDR3 spans 15 residues.